The 14 T cell receptor beta chains below were found in one sample sequenced in a study of T cell responses to AZD1222 COVID-19 vaccine. Libraries were prepared by immunoSEQ multiplex PCR; TCRdb keeps only in-frame clonotypes and omits some of them. Found here are approximately 80,000 clones, more than 70% of them singletons; the top ten hold approximately 22%. This material consisted of peripheral blood, taken on day 0 of AZD1222 vaccination. These receptor sequences come from an adult in good health.

The V call is TRBV6-5, the J call TRBJ1-2, with TRBD1 matching over 7 bases. The junction had 11 bases not matched to a gene; V was cut back by 7 bases and J by 6 bases. The CDR3 spans 14 residues. Germline CDR1 MNHEY, CDR2 SVGAGI. CDR3 bases: TGTGCCAGCACCTCTGGGCTGGGACAGAATGGCTACACCTTC. As protein: CASTSGLGQNGYTF.

This chain connects TRBV29-1 to TRBJ1-1; 9 positions agree with TRBD1. V shed 5 bases and J 4 bases; nucleotides not matched to a gene: 11. The CDR3 length is 15 residues. CDR1 SQVTM and CDR2 ANQGSEA come from the germline V gene. This CDR3 reads CSVTTLSTGGTEAFF. DNA for the CDR3: TGCAGCGTTACAACCTTATCGACAGGGGGCACTGAAGCTTTCTTT.

The chain links TRBV7-6 to TRBJ2-1; 12 bases are shared with TRBD2. Trimming at V came to 5 bases and at J to 7 bases, leaving 9 bases not matched to a gene. CDR3 size: 16 residues. Germline CDR1 and CDR2: SGHVS and FNYEAQ. CDR3 coding DNA: TGTGCCAGCAGCCCATTGACTAGCGGGGGATTAAATGAGCAGTTCTTC. Translating gives CASSPLTSGGLNEQFF.

CDR3 in DNA: TGTGCCAGCAGCGGACAGGGGGGACTCGGGGAGCTGTTTTTT. This codes for CASSGQGGLGELFF. The chain combines TRBV5-6 with TRBJ2-2; 10 nucleotides match TRBD1. The CDR3 runs to 14 residues. CDR1 is SGHDT, CDR2 YYEEEE, per germline. Trimming at V came to 4 bases and at J to 7 bases, leaving 4 bases not matched to a gene.

This clone was seen only once. CDR3 region: CASTPGQGRGNQPQHF. CDR3 DNA sequence: TGTGCCAGTACCCCGGGACAGGGGCGAGGCAATCAGCCCCAGCATTTT. The V call is TRBV19, the J call TRBJ1-5; 10 nucleotides line up with TRBD1. In germline, CDR1 is LNHDA, CDR2 SQIVND (reference sequence). Losses at the gene ends were 7 bases for V and 2 bases for J; bases not matched to a gene: 8. The CDR3 consists of 16 residues.

The genes are TRBV5-8 and TRBJ1-5; no definite D call. The CDR3 runs 13 residues. In germline, CDR1 is SGHTS, CDR2 YDEGEE. Trimming took off 0 bases at V and 10 bases at J, with 11 bases between the two ends. CDR3 DNA sequence: TGTGCCAGCAGCTTGGCCAAGACCGACCCCCAGCATTTT. It codes for CASSLAKTDPQHF.

The genes are TRBV2 and TRBJ2-2, with D hard to call. The V end lost 10 bases, the J end lost 0 bases, and 12 bases lay between the germline ends. CDR1 and CDR2 from the germline V gene are SNHLY and FYNNEI. The CDR3 is 14 residues long. The CDR3 loop is CAIPTASNTGELFF. In nucleotides, the CDR3 is TGTGCCATACCGACGGCATCGAACACCGGGGAGCTGTTTTTT.

The chain links TRBV2 to TRBJ1-4; 7 nucleotides line up with TRBD1. The germline gives CDR1 SNHLY, CDR2 FYNNEI. The ends lost 7 bases at V and 5 bases at J; junction bases unmatched: 7. The length of the CDR3 is 14 residues. The CDR3 nucleotides are TGTGCCAGCAATTATCAGGGGGGAAATGAAAAACTGTTTTTT. It encodes CASNYQGGNEKLFF.

The V call is TRBV13, the J call TRBJ2-6; tentative D call: TRBD1 (5 bases). Deletions cut 5 bases from V and 0 bases from J, with 17 bases between. This CDR3 is 18 amino acids long. Germline V gene data show CDR1 as PRHDT and CDR2 as FYEKMQ (reference sequence). As DNA, the CDR3 is TGTGCCAGCAGCACGCGACAGACCCTACTCTCTGGGGCCAACGTCCTGACTTTC. Its protein is CASSTRQTLLSGANVLTF.

This clone occurred a few times. The CDR3 loop reads CAWRMDRSGNTIYF. DNA for the CDR3: TGTGCCTGGAGAATGGACAGGTCTGGAAACACCATATATTTT. The rearrangement links TRBV30 to TRBJ1-3; 7 bases match TRBD1. The CDR3 is made up of 14 amino acids. CDR1 is GTSNPN and CDR2 is SVGIG in the germline V gene (reference sequence). J was trimmed by 1 base and V by 3 bases; bases with no gene match: 3.

V and J are TRBV28 and TRBJ1-2; D is undetermined. V was shortened by 1 base and J by 0 bases, with 9 bases between the two germline ends. This CDR3 has 15 residues. Germline V gene lookup returns CDR1 MDHEN and CDR2 SYDVKM. The CDR3 DNA is TGTGCCAGCAGTTTATACGGGAGCCCTAACTATGGCTACACCTTC. Its translation: CASSLYGSPNYGYTF.

The chain has TRBV6-8 and TRBJ2-7; D remains ambiguous. Per the germline V gene, CDR1 is MNHGY and CDR2 is SAAAGT. This CDR3 has 18 residues. V was pared by 5 bases and J by 2 bases, with 25 bases between. CDR3 in amino acids: CASSPSRMGRRTPYEQYF. As DNA, the CDR3 is TGTGCCAGCAGTCCATCTAGAATGGGCAGAAGAACACCCTACGAGCAGTACTTC.

The gene calls are TRBV2 and TRBJ2-3; D uncertain. Trimming cost V 2 bases and J 1 base, with 10 bases left between them. Per germline, CDR1 SNHLY and CDR2 FYNNEI. The CDR3 sequence is 15 residues long. The CDR3 DNA follows: TGTGCCAGCAGTGAAAAGTCTGGGGGCACAGATACGCAGTATTTT. Translating it yields CASSEKSGGTDTQYF.

V usage is TRBV21-1 and J usage is TRBJ1-5. TRBV21-1 is annotated as a pseudogene. This CDR3 contains 15 residues. The CDR3 here is CASSTEDGLDQPQHF. The CDR3 nucleotides are TGTGCCAGCAGCACCGAGGACGGCCTGGATCAGCCCCAGCATTTT.